One sample yielded the 17 T cell receptor beta chains listed below, sequenced in a study of naive and memory T cell subsets. Whole-study results and caveats: Possibly reflecting memory cells re-expressing CD45RA, a few larger clonotypes occurred in naive repertoires, especially CD8.

Their recognized antigens are unknown. Two oligonucleotides, mixed equimolar, formed the beta constant-region primer covering TRBC1 and TRBC2. The ligated cDNA underwent four PCR rounds using SP2 and nested alpha and beta constant-region primers. TCRdb re-analysed the UMI-ligation and nested PCR reads in MiXCR, keeping a single row per CDR3 protein. The sample contains approximately 150,000 distinct CDR3 sequences, 22% of which appear only once. The sample was naive CD4+ T cells from blood. All receptors derive from a human donor in good health.

The chain couples TRBV29-1 to TRBJ2-5, with D possibly being TRBD1 or TRBD2 (5 bases each). The V gene lost 4 bases and the J gene lost 4 bases, with 13 bases spanning the gap. Germline V CDR1 and CDR2: SQVTM, ANQGSEA. The CDR3 loop spans 13 amino acids. CDR3 region: CSVAVGVGETQYF. The DNA of the CDR3 is TGCAGCGTTGCGGTGGGGGTCGGAGAGACCCAGTACTTC.

The chain carries TRBV2 and TRBJ2-7; 10 bases align to TRBD1. The CDR3 covers 14 residues. After removal of 4 bases from V and 2 bases from J, the junction contained 2 bases not matched to a gene. Germline CDR1 SNHLY, CDR2 FYNNEI. CDR3 bases: TGTGCCAGCAGTGTCGGACAGGGGGCCTACGAGCAGTACTTC. Its protein product is CASSVGQGAYEQYF.

This clonotype was seen a handful of times. V usage is TRBV20-1 and J usage is TRBJ1-5, with TRBD1 matching over 9 bases. Germline CDR1 and CDR2: DFQATT and SNEGSKA (reference sequence). With V trimmed by 7 bases and J by 4 bases, 2 bases remained unmatched. This CDR3 comprises 12 residues. This chain's CDR3 is CSVDRGNQPQHF. The CDR3 nucleotides read TGCAGTGTTGACAGGGGGAATCAGCCCCAGCATTTT.

This clonotype has only a few counts. The chain links TRBV7-2 to TRBJ2-3; 8 bases fit TRBD1. Germline V gene data show CDR1 as SGHTA and CDR2 as FQGNSA. J gave up 6 bases and V 3 bases, and 8 bases lay outside the gene matches. The CDR3 sequence is 15 residues long. This CDR3 is CASSLTGDPADTQYF. The CDR3 DNA follows: TGTGCCAGCAGCTTGACAGGGGATCCTGCCGATACGCAGTATTTT.

This chain links TRBV19 with TRBJ2-5; 8 bases are shared with TRBD1. With V trimmed by 4 bases and J by 7 bases, 11 bases remained unmatched. CDR1 is LNHDA and CDR2 is SQIVND in the germline V gene (reference sequence). This CDR3 has 15 residues. In DNA form, the CDR3 reads TGTGCCAGTAGTAGGAGGGGACAGGCAGAAGGGACCCAGTACTTC. Its translation is CASSRRGQAEGTQYF.

This clonotype has more than one count but fewer than ten. This chain joins TRBV7-3 and TRBJ2-2, with unresolved D. This CDR3 region has 13 residues. Germline V gene lookup returns CDR1 SGHTA and CDR2 FQGTGA. V was shortened by 5 bases and J by 5 bases, with 9 bases between the two germline ends. Here the CDR3 reads CASSTVATGELFF. CDR3 coding DNA: TGTGCCAGCAGCACCGTCGCAACCGGGGAGCTGTTTTTT.

This clonotype was observed a handful of times. The V call is TRBV12-3 or TRBV12-4, the J call TRBJ2-1, with TRBD2 identical over 15 bases. V shed 6 bases and J 9 bases; nucleotides not matched to a gene: 6. The length of the CDR3 is 15 residues. The CDR3 region is CASSLGLAGGGEQFF. For the CDR3, the DNA is TGTGCCAGCAGCCTGGGACTAGCGGGAGGTGGTGAGCAGTTCTTC.

This clonotype was detected a few times. The J gene is TRBJ2-7, the V gene TRBV6-6; TRBD2 matches at 8 bases. Germline loops: CDR1 MNHNY, CDR2 SVGAGI (reference sequence). The V segment lost 6 bases and the J segment 4 bases; nucleotides outside the gene matches: 11. This CDR3 contains 15 residues. In DNA, the CDR3 is TGTGCCAGCAGATCCCCAGCGGGAGTTAGTTACGAGCAGTACTTC. Protein product: CASRSPAGVSYEQYF.

V and J are TRBV13 and TRBJ2-7; 7 bases line up with TRBD1. The CDR3 runs 14 residues. V trimming: 6 bases; J trimming: 4 bases; junction bases outside the gene matches: 9. Germline V gives CDR1 PRHDT, CDR2 FYEKMQ (reference sequence). The CDR3 DNA follows: TGTGCCAGCAGTCGACAGGGTACGTCGTACGAGCAGTACTTC. As protein: CASSRQGTSYEQYF.

The chain links TRBV15 to TRBJ2-4; D call uncertain. The CDR3 contains 15 residues. Germline-derived CDR1 and CDR2 are LNHNV and YYDKDF (reference sequence). V was clipped by 1 base and J by 0 bases, with 7 bases between them. The CDR3 DNA reads TGTGCCACCAGCAGAGTTGGGTTAGCCAAAAACATTCAGTACTTC. Encoded protein: CATSRVGLAKNIQYF.

V and J are TRBV12-3 or TRBV12-4 and TRBJ1-5, with D hard to call. Trimming took 0 bases from V and 9 from J, leaving 6 bases between them. CDR3 length: 12 amino acids. CDR3: CASSLASRPQHF. CDR3 bases: TGTGCCAGCAGTTTAGCTAGTCGGCCCCAGCATTTT.

This clonotype has only a few counts. The chain carries TRBV7-2 and TRBJ2-1; TRBD2 matches 8 bases. CDR3 length: 16 amino acids. Unmatched junction bases numbered 4, after V lost 1 base and J lost 2 bases. In germline, CDR1 is SGHTA, CDR2 FQGNSA. The CDR3 reads CASSLVGTSAYNEQFF. Written as DNA, the CDR3 is TGTGCCAGCAGCTTAGTTGGGACTAGTGCCTACAATGAGCAGTTCTTC.

This clonotype was found many times. The chain joins TRBV5-8 to TRBJ2-1; 8 bases line up with TRBD2. The germline gives CDR1 SGHTS, CDR2 YDEGEE. The CDR3 runs 16 residues. Germline trimming cut 3 bases from V and 5 bases from J; bases unmatched to any gene: 10. The CDR3 sequence: CASSSVLGGRNNEQFF. CDR3 sequence (DNA): TGTGCCAGCAGCTCGGTCTTAGGCGGGAGGAACAATGAGCAGTTCTTC.

The CDR3 loop reads CAWRRGVEVTGNTIYF. The CDR3 DNA reads as TGTGCCTGGAGGAGGGGAGTAGAGGTCACTGGAAACACCATATATTTT. V usage is TRBV30 and J usage is TRBJ1-3; D perhaps matches TRBD1 (5 bases). CDR1 is GTSNPN and CDR2 is SVGIG in the germline V gene (reference sequence). The CDR3 length is 16 residues. V was clipped by 3 bases and J by 2 bases, with 17 bases between them.

This clonotype has more than one count but fewer than ten. The V and J genes are TRBV20-1 and TRBJ2-1; unclear D gene. The CDR3 has 13 residues. Germline CDR1 DFQATT, CDR2 SNEGSKA (reference sequence). Deletions cut 5 bases from V and 2 bases from J, with 10 bases between. CDR3 nucleotide sequence: TGCAGTGCTGGAGCCCCCCCCTACAATGAGCAGTTCTTC. The encoded protein is CSAGAPPYNEQFF.

In this sample, this clonotype turned up a few times. The chain couples TRBV29-1 to TRBJ1-2, with a weak D call TRBD1 (5 bases). V gave up 3 bases and J gave up 3 bases, with 14 bases separating them. Germline CDR1 is SQVTM and CDR2 is ANQGSEA. The CDR3 extends over 14 amino acids. This CDR3 reads CSVDRQGDDYGYTF. CDR3 coding DNA: TGCAGCGTTGATCGGCAGGGCGATGACTATGGCTACACCTTC.

This clonotype was observed a few times. DNA of the CDR3: TGCAGTGCTAGTCAACCGCAGGGACGATCCTCTGGGGCCAACGTCCTGACTTTC. Protein sequence: CSASQPQGRSSGANVLTF. The chain carries TRBV20-1 and TRBJ2-6; D possibly uses TRBD1 or TRBD2 (5 bases each). The CDR3 has 18 residues. V lost 3 bases to trimming and J lost 0 bases, with 18 bases between them. Germline-derived CDR1 and CDR2 are DFQATT and SNEGSKA (reference sequence).